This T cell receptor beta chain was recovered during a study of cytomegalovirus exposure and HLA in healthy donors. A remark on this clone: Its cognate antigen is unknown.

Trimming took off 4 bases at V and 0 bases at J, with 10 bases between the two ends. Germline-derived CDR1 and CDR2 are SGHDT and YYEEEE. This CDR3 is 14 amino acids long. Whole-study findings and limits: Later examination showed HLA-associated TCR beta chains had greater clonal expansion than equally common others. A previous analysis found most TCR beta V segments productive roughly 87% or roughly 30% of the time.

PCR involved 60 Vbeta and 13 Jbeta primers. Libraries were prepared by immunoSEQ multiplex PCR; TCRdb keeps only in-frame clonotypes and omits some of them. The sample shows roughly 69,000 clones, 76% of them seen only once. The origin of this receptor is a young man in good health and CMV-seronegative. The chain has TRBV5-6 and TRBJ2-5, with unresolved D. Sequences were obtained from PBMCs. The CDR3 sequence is CASSVDTNQETQYF. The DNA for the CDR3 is TGTGCCAGCAGCGTAGACACGAACCAAGAGACCCAGTACTTC. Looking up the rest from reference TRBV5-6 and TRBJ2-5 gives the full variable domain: DAGVTQSPTHLIKTRGQQVTLRCSPKSGHDTVSWYQQALGQGPQFIFQYYEEEERQRGNFPDRFSGHQFPNYSSELNVNALLLGDSALYLCASSVDTNQETQYFGPGTRLLVL.